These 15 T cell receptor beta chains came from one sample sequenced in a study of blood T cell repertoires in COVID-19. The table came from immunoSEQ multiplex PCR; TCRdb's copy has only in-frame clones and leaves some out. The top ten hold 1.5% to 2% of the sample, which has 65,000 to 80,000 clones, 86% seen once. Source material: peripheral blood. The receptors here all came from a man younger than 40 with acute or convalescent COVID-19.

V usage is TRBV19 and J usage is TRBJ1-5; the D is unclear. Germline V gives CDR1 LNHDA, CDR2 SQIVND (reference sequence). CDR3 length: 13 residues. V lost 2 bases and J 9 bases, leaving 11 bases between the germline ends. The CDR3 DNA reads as TGTGCCAGTAGTATACCCCCCCCAGGGCCCCAGCATTTT. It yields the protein CASSIPPPGPQHF.

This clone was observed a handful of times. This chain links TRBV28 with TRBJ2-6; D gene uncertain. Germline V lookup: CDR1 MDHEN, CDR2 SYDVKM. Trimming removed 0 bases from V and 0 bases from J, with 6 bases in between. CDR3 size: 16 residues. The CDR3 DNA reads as TGTGCCAGCAGTTTATGGTCAGTCTCTGGGGCCAACGTCCTGACTTTC. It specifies CASSLWSVSGANVLTF. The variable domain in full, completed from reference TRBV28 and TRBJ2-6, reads DVKVTQSSRYLVKRTGEKVFLECVQDMDHENMFWYRQDPGLGLRLIYFSYDVKMKEKGDIPEGYSVSREKKERFSLILESASTNQTSMYLCASSLWSVSGANVLTFGAGSRLTVL.

CDR3 in amino acids: CSVVQIVNEQFF. The CDR3 region has the DNA TGCAGCGTTGTGCAGATTGTAAATGAGCAGTTCTTC. This sequence joins TRBV29-1 and TRBJ2-1; D is unclear. Per the germline V gene, CDR1 is SQVTM and CDR2 is ANQGSEA. The V end lost 4 bases, the J end lost 7 bases, and 11 bases lay between the germline ends. The CDR3 is 12 amino acids.

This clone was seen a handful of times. The CDR3: CASRRGEGRPQHF. CDR3 nucleotide sequence: TGTGCCAGCCGTAGGGGGGAGGGGCGGCCCCAGCATTTT. V and J are TRBV2 and TRBJ1-5, with a tentative D call TRBD1 (6 bases). CDR1 and CDR2 (germline): SNHLY, FYNNEI. Between the trimmed V and J ends, which lost 8 bases and 9 bases, there was a span of 17 bases. This CDR3 contains 13 residues.

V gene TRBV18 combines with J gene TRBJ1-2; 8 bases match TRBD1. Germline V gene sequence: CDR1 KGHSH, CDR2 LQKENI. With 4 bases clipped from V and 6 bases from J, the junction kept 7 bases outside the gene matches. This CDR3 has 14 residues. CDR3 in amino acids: CASSLDRGRDGYTF. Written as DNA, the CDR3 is TGTGCCAGCTCACTCGACAGGGGCAGGGATGGCTACACCTTC.

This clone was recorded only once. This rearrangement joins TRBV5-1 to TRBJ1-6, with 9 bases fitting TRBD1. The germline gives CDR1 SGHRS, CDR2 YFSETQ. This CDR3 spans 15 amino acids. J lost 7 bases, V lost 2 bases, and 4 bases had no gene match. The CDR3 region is CASSFDGQGNSPLHF. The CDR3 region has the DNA TGCGCCAGCAGCTTCGATGGACAGGGGAATTCACCCCTCCACTTT.

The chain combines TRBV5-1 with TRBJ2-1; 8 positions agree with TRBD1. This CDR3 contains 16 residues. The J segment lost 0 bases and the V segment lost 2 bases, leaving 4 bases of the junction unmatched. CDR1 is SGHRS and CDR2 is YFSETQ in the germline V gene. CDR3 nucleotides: TGCGCCAGCAGCTTAGCCGGGACAGGCTCCTACAATGAGCAGTTCTTC. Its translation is CASSLAGTGSYNEQFF. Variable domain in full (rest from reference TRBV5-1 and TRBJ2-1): KAGVTQTPRYLIKTRGQQVTLSCSPISGHRSVSWYQQTPGQGLQFLFEYFSETQRNKGNFPGRFSGRQFSNSRSEMNVSTLELGDSALYLCASSLAGTGSYNEQFFGPGTRLTVL.

CDR3 protein: CASSRDSNYGYTF. CDR3 bases: TGTGCCAGCAGTCGCGACAGCAACTATGGCTACACCTTC. V and J are TRBV9 and TRBJ1-2, with D possibly being TRBD1 (5 bases). CDR1 and CDR2 (germline): SGDLS, YYNGEE. This CDR3 comprises 13 residues. V lost 5 bases and J 2 bases, leaving 10 bases between the germline ends.

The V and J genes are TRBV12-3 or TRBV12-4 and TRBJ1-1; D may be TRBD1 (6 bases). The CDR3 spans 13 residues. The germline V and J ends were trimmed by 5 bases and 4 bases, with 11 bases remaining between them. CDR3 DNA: TGTGCCAGCAGTCCTAGGGGGGGCACTGAAGCTTTCTTT. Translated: CASSPRGGTEAFF.

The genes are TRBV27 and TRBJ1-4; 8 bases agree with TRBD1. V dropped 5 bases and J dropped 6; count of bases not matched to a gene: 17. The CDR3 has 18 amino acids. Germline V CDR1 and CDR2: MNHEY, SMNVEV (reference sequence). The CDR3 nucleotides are TGTGCCAGCAGTCCGAAGCGGACAGGGTTGGTGCGTTATGAAAAACTGTTTTTT. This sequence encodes CASSPKRTGLVRYEKLFF.

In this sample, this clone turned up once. The CDR3 reads CASSKSGSSYNEQFF. DNA for the CDR3: TGTGCCAGCAGCAAAAGCGGGAGCTCCTACAATGAGCAGTTCTTC. V and J are TRBV7-2 and TRBJ2-1; 8 positions match TRBD2. The CDR3 spans 15 residues. In germline, CDR1 is SGHTA, CDR2 FQGNSA. V shed 5 bases, J shed 0 bases, and the junction held 3 bases outside the gene matches.

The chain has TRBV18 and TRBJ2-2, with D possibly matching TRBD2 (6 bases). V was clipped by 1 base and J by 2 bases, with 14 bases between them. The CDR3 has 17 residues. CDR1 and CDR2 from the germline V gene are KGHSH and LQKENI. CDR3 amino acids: CASSPQAGLRNTGELFF. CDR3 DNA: TGTGCCAGCTCACCACAAGCAGGACTACGAAACACCGGGGAGCTGTTTTTT.

CDR3 amino acids: CASSLESPGGSGAFF. The CDR3 DNA reads as TGCGCCAGCAGCTTGGAGTCTCCAGGGGGCTCTGGAGCTTTCTTT. V is TRBV5-1 and J is TRBJ1-1; TRBD1 matches at 8 bases. The CDR3 contains 15 residues. Trimming cost V 0 bases and J 10 bases; bases outside gene matches: 11. Germline V lookup: CDR1 SGHRS, CDR2 YFSETQ.

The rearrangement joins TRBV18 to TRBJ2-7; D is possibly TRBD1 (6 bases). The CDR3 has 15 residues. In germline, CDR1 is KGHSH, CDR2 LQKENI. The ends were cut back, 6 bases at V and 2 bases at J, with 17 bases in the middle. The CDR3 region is CASSSDSHLAYEQYF. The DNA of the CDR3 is TGTGCCAGCTCTTCGGACAGCCATTTGGCCTACGAGCAGTACTTC.

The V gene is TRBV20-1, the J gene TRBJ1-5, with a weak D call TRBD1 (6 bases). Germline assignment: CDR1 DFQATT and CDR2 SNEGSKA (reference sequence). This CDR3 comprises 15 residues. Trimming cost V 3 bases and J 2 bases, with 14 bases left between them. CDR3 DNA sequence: TGCAGTGCTAGTTCCGAAGCAGGGGGCAATCAGCCCCAGCATTTT. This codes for CSASSEAGGNQPQHF.